Below, 28 T cell receptor beta chains from the same sample are listed, as sequenced in a study of shared clonotypes between healthy human individuals. Generated by immunoSEQ multiplex PCR, the TCRdb table keeps only in-frame clones and is missing some. The table lists under 650,000 clones, roughly 95% of them singletons. Sample: naive CD4+ T cells sorted from blood. Documented subset: CD45RA+ positively selected. All receptors come from a woman aged 30 to 39 in good health.

The V call is TRBV28, the J call TRBJ1-2; D may be TRBD1 (5 bases). The V end was cut by 7 bases, the J end by 14 bases, with 23 bases between. The CDR3 loop spans 13 amino acids. The germline V gene encodes CDR1 MDHEN and CDR2 SYDVKM. The CDR3 reads CASTPRDWDERTF. DNA for the CDR3: TGTGCCAGCACCCCCCGGGACTGGGATGAAAGAACCTTC.

The V call is TRBV30, the J call TRBJ2-5; no firm D call. This CDR3 spans 13 amino acids. Germline-derived CDR1 and CDR2 are GTSNPN and SVGIG (reference sequence). The V gene lost 0 bases and the J gene lost 2 bases, with 7 bases spanning the gap. In nucleotides, the CDR3 is TGTGCCTGGAGTGTACGGGTACAAGAGACCCAGTACTTC. This sequence encodes CAWSVRVQETQYF. The complete variable domain, with remaining parts taken from reference TRBV30 and TRBJ2-5, reads SQTIHQWPATLVQPVGSPLSLECTVEGTSNPNLYWYRQAAGRGLQLLFYSVGIGQISSEVPQNLSASRPQDRQFILSSKKLLLSDSGFYLCAWSVRVQETQYFGPGTRLLVL.

V gene TRBV28 combines with J gene TRBJ2-2, with TRBD1 identical over 9 bases. The CDR3 runs to 16 residues. Germline V lookup: CDR1 MDHEN, CDR2 SYDVKM. V lost 5 bases, J lost 1 base, and 5 bases stayed unmatched. As DNA, the CDR3 is TGTGCCAGCAGTCCGAGGGGACAGGGGAACACCGGGGAGCTGTTTTTT. Its protein product is CASSPRGQGNTGELFF.

The chain is built from TRBV29-1 and TRBJ2-7; the D is unclear. The CDR3 covers 14 residues. Trimming shortened V by 4 bases and J by 0 bases, and 13 bases separated the two germline ends. Germline CDR1 is SQVTM and CDR2 is ANQGSEA. CDR3 amino acids: CSVVFGPSSYEQYF. The CDR3 coding sequence is TGCAGCGTTGTTTTCGGCCCAAGCTCCTACGAGCAGTACTTC.

The chain employs TRBV27 and TRBJ2-7; D is undetermined. Trimming took off 9 bases at V and 6 bases at J, with 18 bases between the two ends. CDR1 is MNHEY and CDR2 is SMNVEV in the germline V gene (reference sequence). The CDR3 spans 13 residues. As DNA, the CDR3 is TGTGCCAGTGCCCCGCTCAGCGCTGGCGAGCAGTACTTC. It translates to CASAPLSAGEQYF.

This sequence joins TRBV27 and TRBJ2-7, with 7 bases that match TRBD2. In germline, CDR1 is MNHEY, CDR2 SMNVEV (reference sequence). This CDR3 spans 17 amino acids. With V trimmed by 4 bases and J by 0 bases, 12 bases remained unmatched. As DNA, the CDR3 is TGTGCCAGCAGTTCCCCCCCCCACGGGAGGAGCTCCTACGAGCAGTACTTC. This encodes CASSSPPHGRSSYEQYF.

The genes are TRBV11-2 and TRBJ2-2, with D maybe TRBD2 (5 bases). Germline-derived CDR1 and CDR2 are SGHAT and FQNNGV. This CDR3 spans 13 amino acids. V was cut by 10 bases and J by 3 bases, with 12 bases left in between. DNA of the CDR3: TGTGCCACCCGTCGGGGAGACACCGGGGAGCTGTTTTTT. It is translated as CATRRGDTGELFF. Full variable domain (outside the CDR3, taken from reference TRBV11-2 and TRBJ2-2): EAGVAQSPRYKIIEKRQSVAFWCNPISGHATLYWYQQILGQGPKLLIQFQNNGVVDDSQLPKDRFSAERLKGVDSTLKIQPAKLEDSAVYLCATRRGDTGELFFGEGSRLTVL.

The chain links TRBV6-5 to TRBJ2-3; 12 nucleotides line up with TRBD2. The length of the CDR3 is 15 residues. Germline-derived CDR1 and CDR2 are MNHEY and SVGAGI. With V trimmed by 6 bases and J by 4 bases, 5 bases remained unmatched. The CDR3 DNA is TGTGCCAGCAGGTCTAGCGGGAGGGCCCCAGATACGCAGTATTTT. As protein: CASRSSGRAPDTQYF.

Remarks on this clone: One end of the junction varies from germline; a read error may be responsible. V and J are TRBV30 and TRBJ2-3; TRBD2 aligns across 12 bases. This CDR3 has 13 residues. CDR1 GTSNPN and CDR2 SVGIG come from the germline V gene (reference sequence). The DNA of the CDR3 is TGCGCCCTAGCGGGAGGGAGGACAGATACGCAGTATTTT. Its translation: CALAGGRTDTQYF.

The chain uses TRBV7-8 and TRBJ2-1; D tentatively reads TRBD1 or TRBD2 (5 bases each). Germline-derived CDR1 and CDR2 are SGHVS and FQNEAQ. The CDR3 loop spans 14 amino acids. V was clipped by 4 bases and J by 6 bases, with 13 bases between them. This CDR3 reads CASSYMGPPNEQFF. CDR3 DNA sequence: TGTGCCAGCAGCTACATGGGACCCCCCAATGAGCAGTTCTTC.

This chain uses TRBV30 with TRBJ2-4, with 10 bases lining up with TRBD2. J was trimmed by 1 base and V by 4 bases; bases with no gene match: 19. CDR3 length: 20 residues. In germline, CDR1 is GTSNPN, CDR2 SVGIG (reference sequence). Written as DNA, the CDR3 is TGTGCCTGGAAGGGTTGGGGTCCTACTAGCGGGACGGCGGCCAAAAACATTCAGTACTTC. It codes for CAWKGWGPTSGTAAKNIQYF.

J is TRBJ1-2 and V is TRBV2; weak D call: TRBD1 (6 bases). CDR1 is SNHLY and CDR2 is FYNNEI in the germline V gene. V was cut by 6 bases and J by 2 bases, with 13 bases left in between. This CDR3 comprises 14 residues. The CDR3 reads CASRKGGQNYGYTF. The CDR3 bases are TGTGCCAGCAGGAAGGGGGGGCAGAACTATGGCTACACCTTC.

This clone was seen a single time. The V gene is TRBV29-1, the J gene TRBJ2-5; no clear D. The V and J ends lost 5 bases and 1 base respectively, with 11 bases between them. CDR3 length: 13 amino acids. Germline V gives CDR1 SQVTM, CDR2 ANQGSEA. The CDR3, as DNA: TGCAGCGTTCTCCCGGGCGCCCAAGAGACCCAGTACTTC. Protein sequence: CSVLPGAQETQYF.

The CDR3 protein is CASSFGRRGYNEQFF. DNA of the CDR3: TGTGCCAGCAGCTTCGGTCGCAGGGGCTACAATGAGCAGTTCTTC. The chain joins TRBV11-2 to TRBJ2-1; TRBD1 might be the D (6 bases). The CDR3 sequence is 15 residues long. V was trimmed by 3 bases and J by 3 bases, leaving 12 bases between them. Germline loops: CDR1 SGHAT, CDR2 FQNNGV.

The CDR3 spells CASRAGDTEAFF. CDR3 in DNA: TGTGCCTCCAGAGCAGGGGACACTGAAGCTTTCTTT. The chain recombines TRBV10-3 with TRBJ1-1, with D possibly TRBD1 on 6 matching bases. This CDR3 spans 12 amino acids. V lost 11 bases to trimming and J lost 3 bases, with 13 bases between them. Germline CDR1 is ENHRY and CDR2 is SYGVKD.

CDR3 in amino acids: CASSGSVRGWGKLFF. The DNA of the CDR3 is TGTGCCAGCAGTGGGTCGGTCAGGGGTTGGGGAAAACTGTTTTTT. The chain uses TRBV28 and TRBJ1-4; D is perhaps TRBD1 (6 bases). The V and J ends lost 5 bases and 10 bases respectively, with 20 bases between them. CDR3 length: 15 amino acids. Germline V gives CDR1 MDHEN, CDR2 SYDVKM.

The chain employs TRBV10-3 and TRBJ1-3; D call uncertain. Germline V gene data show CDR1 as ENHRY and CDR2 as SYGVKD. V lost 0 bases to trimming and J lost 0 bases, with 12 bases between them. The CDR3 is made up of 17 amino acids. The DNA of the CDR3 is TGTGCCATCAGTGAGTCGATTTTGGGAGACTCTGGAAACACCATATATTTT. This codes for CAISESILGDSGNTIYF.

CDR3 amino acids: CASSAPFDEGNEQFF. CDR3 sequence (DNA): TGTGCCAGCAGTGCCCCCTTCGATGAAGGCAATGAGCAGTTCTTC. The V call is TRBV2, the J call TRBJ2-1; D unresolved. The CDR3 has 15 amino acids. Looked up from germline, CDR1 is SNHLY and CDR2 is FYNNEI. The V end lost 4 bases, the J end lost 6 bases, and 16 bases lay between the germline ends.

Turning to this clone: The same CDR3 can be traced to other DNA sequences in this sample. The chain uses TRBV5-1 and TRBJ2-1; unclear D gene. CDR1 is SGHRS, CDR2 YFSETQ, per germline. CDR3 length: 15 amino acids. V lost 1 base to trimming and J lost 0 bases, with 8 bases between them. CDR3 coding DNA: TGCGCCAGCAGCTTGCTTGCTAGCTCCTACAATGAGCAGTTCTTC. Its protein is CASSLLASSYNEQFF. Based on the CDR3 plus reference TRBV5-1 and TRBJ2-1, the full variable domain is KAGVTQTPRYLIKTRGQQVTLSCSPISGHRSVSWYQQTPGQGLQFLFEYFSETQRNKGNFPGRFSGRQFSNSRSEMNVSTLELGDSALYLCASSLLASSYNEQFFGPGTRLTVL.

Remarks on this clone: The same CDR3 is also encoded by other DNA sequences in this sample. The rearrangement links TRBV18 to TRBJ2-2, with unresolved D. This CDR3 region has 13 residues. Trimming removed 0 bases at V and 1 base at J, with 0 bases between. The germline gives CDR1 KGHSH, CDR2 LQKENI. The CDR3 loop reads CASSPPNTGELFF. In DNA form, the CDR3 reads TGTGCCAGCTCACCACCGAACACCGGGGAGCTGTTTTTT.

The V and J genes are TRBV18 and TRBJ1-2, with no clear D. The CDR3 consists of 15 residues. CDR1 and CDR2 from the germline V gene are KGHSH and LQKENI. V lost 0 bases and J 2 bases, leaving 10 bases between the germline ends. The CDR3 DNA follows: TGTGCCAGCTCACCACCGACGGGTCAGAACTATGGCTACACCTTC. It codes for CASSPPTGQNYGYTF.

The sample holds one count of this clone. The chain links TRBV7-2 to TRBJ2-1; D gene ambiguous. Trimming cost V 2 bases and J 7 bases, with 15 bases left between them. This CDR3 spans 15 amino acids. CDR1 and CDR2 from the germline V gene are SGHTA and FQGNSA. The CDR3, as DNA: TGTGCCAGCAGCTTACGCGGAGTTGGGGTGAATGAGCAGTTCTTC. Its translation: CASSLRGVGVNEQFF.

The chain employs TRBV6-1 and TRBJ2-1, with 8 bases identical to TRBD1. In germline, CDR1 is MNHNS, CDR2 SASEGT. V lost 5 bases, J lost 7 bases, and 10 bases stayed unmatched. The CDR3 has 15 amino acids. Here the CDR3 DNA reads TGTGCCAGCAGTCCAGCGTTGGACAGGGAGAATGAGCAGTTCTTC. Its protein product is CASSPALDRENEQFF.

This rearrangement joins TRBV18 to TRBJ2-2; D remains unclear. V was pared by 6 bases and J by 4 bases, with 12 bases between. The CDR3 runs to 14 residues. Germline V gene sequence: CDR1 KGHSH, CDR2 LQKENI. The chain's CDR3 is CASSPLESTGELFF. CDR3 nucleotide sequence: TGTGCCAGCTCCCCGTTAGAGAGCACCGGGGAGCTGTTTTTT.

The chain recombines TRBV28 with TRBJ1-2; 9 positions match TRBD1. CDR1 is MDHEN, CDR2 SYDVKM, per germline. V lost 5 bases and J lost 4; bases outside the gene matches: 8. The CDR3 loop spans 15 amino acids. As DNA, the CDR3 is TGTGCCAGCAGTAAATACAGGGGGCGAGGCTATGGCTACACCTTC. Protein: CASSKYRGRGYGYTF.

The chain combines TRBV5-1 with TRBJ2-7; the D is unclear. The germline CDR1 and CDR2 sequences are SGHRS and YFSETQ. This CDR3 region has 16 residues. Trimming shortened V by 0 bases and J by 2 bases, and 15 bases separated the two germline ends. CDR3: CASSLGFRTVTYEQYF. In DNA form, the CDR3 reads TGCGCCAGCAGCTTGGGTTTTAGGACGGTCACCTACGAGCAGTACTTC.

This sequence joins TRBV7-2 and TRBJ2-2; D is unclear. The CDR3 extends over 15 amino acids. Trimming shortened V by 5 bases and J by 6 bases, and 16 bases separated the two germline ends. CDR1 SGHTA and CDR2 FQGNSA come from the germline V gene. The CDR3 loop is CASSLVRPPPGELFF. As DNA, the CDR3 is TGTGCCAGCAGCCTTGTGAGACCCCCCCCCGGGGAGCTGTTTTTT.

The V gene is TRBV19, the J gene TRBJ2-3, with D maybe TRBD1 (6 bases). V was pared by 10 bases and J by 2 bases, with 16 bases between. The CDR3 runs to 14 residues. Germline lookup yields CDR1 LNHDA and CDR2 SQIVND (reference sequence). The CDR3 spells CATKPTGDTDTQYF. The CDR3 coding sequence is TGTGCCACCAAACCGACAGGTGACACAGATACGCAGTATTTT.